This T cell receptor (beta chain) is from a study of CD8 T cells in ankylosing spondylitis. Study outcomes and limitations: Disease-linked clones were found to be CD8+ and relatively rare in peripheral blood. Ankylosing spondylitis blood seemed to carry a telltale TCR beta motif made of about 8 highly homologous variants.

Concerning this clonotype itself: What it binds is not known.

TCRdb recomputed calls from the 5' RACE reads with MiXCR, one row per CDR3 protein. In the table there are around 210,000 distinct CDR3 sequences, under 8.5% of which are singletons. The V end was cut by 0 bases, the J end by 1 base, with 12 bases between. Germline V gene sequence: CDR1 MNHEY, CDR2 SVGAGI. This CDR3 is built from 16 residues. The TCR comes from a female donor with ankylosing spondylitis or in good health (not recorded which). Sequenced sample: blood, either unsorted or a sorted T cell fraction (not recorded which). The chain combines TRBV6-5 with TRBJ1-1; D ambiguous. CDR3 in DNA: TGTGCCAGCAGTTACTCCCCCGGGTCGGCGAACACTGAAGCTTTCTTT. As protein: CASSYSPGSANTEAFF.